The clone carrying this T cell receptor beta chain was detected a few times. A single record per CDR3 protein comes from TCRdb applying MiXCR to the RACE reads. Seen here are fewer than 200,000 distinct CDR3 sequences, under 35% observed once, and the top ten hold less than 3.5%. This entry is derived from a study of human T cells and chemical hapten exposure. The wider study: Sensitization involved placing 2% DPC onto a 2 cm by 2 cm region of upper inner arm skin.

Time point denoted: pre-sensitization, week 0. This sample's treatment: therapeutic diphenylcyclopropenone sensitization with weekly scalp DPC. This receptor was identified in a woman aged 30 to 39 with alopecia areata. Some clones in this sample may be carry-over from other donors' samples. The sample here was whole blood, taken in connection with sensitization to the hapten diphenylcyclopropenone (DPC).

In DNA form, the CDR3 reads TGTGCCAGCAGTCGGGATTTGAGTGGGACAGGGACCTACGAGCAGTACTTC. This sequence encodes CASSRDLSGTGTYEQYF. The gene calls are TRBV28 and TRBJ2-7; 9 positions match TRBD1. Germline CDR1 is MDHEN and CDR2 is SYDVKM. The CDR3 is 17 amino acids. J lost 2 bases, V lost 5 bases, and 13 bases had no gene match.